This paragraph covers one T cell receptor beta chain sequence. Its antigen is as yet unknown. The data were taken from a study of cytomegalovirus exposure and HLA in healthy donors. Study outcomes and limitations: A later analysis appeared to link common viral pathogens to several of the most significant clusters. Within the data, a cluster of highly shared sequence variants was likely a sequencing artifact.

V dropped 6 bases and J dropped 2; count of bases not matched to a gene: 7. CDR1 and CDR2 (germline): MNHEY, SVGAGI. The CDR3 consists of 15 residues. Vbeta (60) and Jbeta (13) primers were used in the PCR. Produced via immunoSEQ multiplex PCR; TCRdb's table is partial and in-frame only. The sample has approximately 120,000 clones; less than 90% are singletons. The V gene is TRBV6-5, the J gene TRBJ2-5; the match to TRBD2 covers 9 bases. The specimen was PBMCs. This sequence was found in a man between 18 and 35 years old in good health and CMV-seropositive. The CDR3 reads CASSLTSGPQETQYF. The CDR3 DNA sequence: TGTGCCAGCAGCCTGACTAGCGGTCCTCAAGAGACCCAGTACTTC.